This entry features one TCR beta chain sequence. The sample is drawn from a study of blood T cell repertoires in COVID-19. On the study more broadly: Both acute and convalescent COVID-19 samples were obtained from the United States, Italy and Spain. PBMCs, B-cell-depleted T cells, or T cells provided the cDNA or gDNA that made up the material.

Looked up from germline, CDR1 is MDHEN and CDR2 is SYDVKM. V dropped 6 bases and J dropped 0; count of bases not matched to a gene: 8. CDR3 size: 15 residues. Per the authors' pipeline: Estimates of nucleated cell counts were drawn from the amplification of reference gene primers. Sequenced by immunoSEQ multiplex PCR; TCRdb stores in-frame clones only, minus some. V, J and clone size are taken as reported in that table, and D and trimming were inferred from the DNA itself. Here the sample spans about 210,000 clones, about 91% being singletons. This TCR was recovered from a man in his thirties or forties with acute or convalescent COVID-19. The chain is built from TRBV28 and TRBJ2-7; 7 bases are shared with TRBD2. The source material was peripheral blood. The CDR3 nucleotides read TGTGCCAGCAGGGGGGGGAGGGCCTTCTCCTACGAGCAGTACTTC. The encoded protein is CASRGGRAFSYEQYF.